What follows are 20 T cell receptor beta chains derived from one specimen sequenced in a study of T cells after yellow fever vaccination. TCRdb recomputed calls from the 5' RACE reads with MiXCR, one row per CDR3 protein. The table shows about 110,000 distinct CDR3 sequences, with 8.4% occurring only once. The sample was CD8+ T cells sorted from PBMCs, taken 45 days after the yellow fever booster vaccination. The receptors come from a man under 40 who received the YFV17D yellow fever vaccine.

The rearrangement links TRBV6-6 to TRBJ1-2; D uncertain. The CDR3 extends over 12 amino acids. V dropped 0 bases and J dropped 6 bases, with 5 bases sitting between them. Germline CDR1 is MNHNY and CDR2 is SVGAGI (reference sequence). The CDR3 protein is CASSYSRNGYTF. As DNA, the CDR3 is TGTGCCAGCAGTTACTCGAGAAATGGCTACACCTTC.

This clonotype showed up many times. This chain uses TRBV27 with TRBJ2-1, with a weak D call TRBD2 (5 bases). Trimming stripped 5 bases from V and 6 bases from J, with 14 bases between. The CDR3 is 14 amino acids. Looked up from germline, CDR1 is MNHEY and CDR2 is SMNVEV (reference sequence). The CDR3 DNA reads as TGTGCCAGCAGTCCTTCGTGGAGGCTCAATGAGCAGTTCTTC. Translation: CASSPSWRLNEQFF.

In its sample, this clonotype was seen many times. This rearrangement joins TRBV7-2 to TRBJ2-7, with D possibly TRBD2 on 5 matching bases. The CDR3 runs 15 residues. The ends were cut back, 2 bases at V and 0 bases at J, with 11 bases in the middle. CDR1 SGHTA and CDR2 FQGNSA come from the germline V gene. In DNA form, the CDR3 reads TGTGCCAGCAGCTTACTGAAAGCGGCCTCCTACGAGCAGTACTTC. Amino acids: CASSLLKAASYEQYF.

This clonotype was seen repeatedly, ten times or more. The V call is TRBV7-3, the J call TRBJ2-1; D call uncertain. The germline CDR1 and CDR2 sequences are SGHTA and FQGTGA. The CDR3 runs to 8 residues. Between the trimmed V and J ends, which lost 8 bases and 8 bases, there was a span of 1 base. CDR3 nucleotide sequence: TGTGCCAGCTATGAGCAGTTCTTC. Protein product: CASYEQFF.

The sample holds one count of this clonotype. A much larger clonotype is one base distant, so this may be a read error. J is TRBJ2-3 and V is TRBV18; TRBD2 might be the D (6 bases). The germline V and J ends were trimmed by 4 bases and 2 bases, with 22 bases remaining between them. CDR3 length equals 18 residues. Germline V gene data show CDR1 as KGHSH and CDR2 as LQKENI. The CDR3 is CASSHTSGTGGFTDTQYF. The CDR3, as DNA: TGTGCCAGCTCACATACCTCCGGGACTGGCGGATTCACAGATACGCAGTATTTT.

This clonotype was counted at least ten times. The V gene is TRBV7-9, the J gene TRBJ2-1; D ambiguous. This CDR3 has 11 amino acids. V was trimmed by 5 bases and J by 4 bases, leaving 3 bases between them. The germline V gene encodes CDR1 SEHNR and CDR2 FQNEAQ (reference sequence). CDR3 amino acids: CASSPYNEQFF. The CDR3 region has the DNA TGTGCCAGCAGCCCGTACAATGAGCAGTTCTTC. Together with reference TRBV7-9 and TRBJ2-1, the CDR3 gives the full variable domain: DTGVSQNPRHKITKRGQNVTFRCDPISEHNRLYWYRQTLGQGPEFLTYFQNEAQLEKSRLLSDRFSAERPKGSFSTLEIQRTEQGDSAMYLCASSPYNEQFFGPGTRLTVL.

This clonotype was detected ten times or more. The genes are TRBV27 and TRBJ2-5; the D gene is possibly TRBD2 (6 bases). This CDR3 contains 13 residues. Germline assignment: CDR1 MNHEY and CDR2 SMNVEV (reference sequence). V lost 8 bases and J lost 4, with 14 bases in between. The CDR3 DNA reads as TGTGCCAGCTCCTGGGGGAGGTCAGAGACCCAGTACTTC. Translation: CASSWGRSETQYF.

This clonotype was counted ten times or more. This chain uses TRBV11-2 with TRBJ2-1, with D perhaps matching TRBD1 (6 bases). CDR1 and CDR2 (germline): SGHAT, FQNNGV. This CDR3 has 15 amino acids. The V gene lost 2 bases and the J gene lost 1 base, with 9 bases spanning the gap. CDR3: CASSLFQGSYNEQFF. CDR3 DNA: TGTGCCAGCAGCTTATTTCAGGGGTCCTACAATGAGCAGTTCTTC. Filled out from reference TRBV11-2 and TRBJ2-1, the complete variable domain reads EAGVAQSPRYKIIEKRQSVAFWCNPISGHATLYWYQQILGQGPKLLIQFQNNGVVDDSQLPKDRFSAERLKGVDSTLKIQPAKLEDSAVYLCASSLFQGSYNEQFFGPGTRLTVL.

In this sample, this clonotype turned up many times. The rearrangement uses TRBV7-2 and TRBJ2-7; possibly TRBD2 for D (6 bases). Germline CDR1 reads SGHTA; CDR2 reads FQGNSA. The CDR3 is made up of 15 amino acids. V was pared by 3 bases and J by 3 bases, with 15 bases between. This CDR3 reads CASSLVVRGDYEQYF. CDR3 in DNA: TGTGCCAGCAGCTTGGTTGTTCGCGGGGACTACGAGCAGTACTTC.

This clonotype has ten or more counts. The V call is TRBV4-3, the J call TRBJ2-2, with D perhaps given as TRBD1 or TRBD2 (5 bases each). The germline gives CDR1 LGHNA, CDR2 YSLEER. The ends were cut back, 4 bases at V and 6 bases at J, with 18 bases in the middle. CDR3 length equals 16 residues. DNA of the CDR3: TGCGCCAGCAGCCTTTCGGGGTCCCTAGGGGCCGGGGAGCTGTTTTTT. This sequence encodes CASSLSGSLGAGELFF.

There are many counts of this clonotype. V and J are TRBV29-1 and TRBJ1-2; 7 nucleotides match TRBD1. The germline V gene encodes CDR1 SQVTM and CDR2 ANQGSEA. The CDR3 totals 12 residues. V was clipped by 3 bases and J by 4 bases; unmatched bases: 2. The CDR3 DNA reads TGCAGCGTTGAGACAGGGAGCTATGGCTACACCTTC. Protein: CSVETGSYGYTF. Complete variable domain (other parts from reference TRBV29-1 and TRBJ1-2): SAVISQKPSRDICQRGTSLTIQCQVDSQVTMMFWYRQQPGQSLTLIATANQGSEATYESGFVIDKFPISRPNLTFSTLTVSNMSPEDSSIYLCSVETGSYGYTFGSGTRLTVV.

As to this clonotype: With a much larger clone just one base away, this may be a read error. This chain joins TRBV7-8 and TRBJ2-7; no clear D gene. This CDR3 is 12 amino acids long. Germline values: CDR1 SGHVS, CDR2 FQNEAQ. The CDR3 nucleotides are TGTGCCAGCAGCTTAGTCCGCTACGTGCAGTACTTC. This codes for CASSLVRYVQYF.

This clonotype occurred many times. This chain connects TRBV4-3 to TRBJ2-1; D perhaps matches TRBD2 (6 bases). Germline values: CDR1 LGHNA, CDR2 YSLEER. Trimming removed 1 base from V and 9 bases from J, with 19 bases in between. This CDR3 contains 16 residues. The chain's CDR3 is CASSQGVMVAGSEQFF. For the CDR3, the DNA is TGCGCCAGCAGCCAAGGGGTGATGGTGGCGGGAAGTGAGCAGTTCTTC.

This chain joins TRBV5-5 and TRBJ2-2; tentatively, D is TRBD1 (5 bases). Trimming cost V 0 bases and J 6 bases, with 12 bases left between them. Per germline, CDR1 SGHKS and CDR2 YYEKEE (reference sequence). The length of the CDR3 is 15 residues. CDR3 in amino acids: CASSLAFTGPGELFF. In DNA form, the CDR3 reads TGTGCCAGCAGCTTGGCCTTCACAGGACCCGGGGAGCTGTTTTTT.

This clonotype was detected ten times or more. This rearrangement joins TRBV11-2 to TRBJ2-1; no firm D call. V was trimmed by 2 bases and J by 0 bases, leaving 8 bases between them. This CDR3 comprises 15 residues. Germline CDR1 and CDR2: SGHAT and FQNNGV. CDR3 sequence: CASSLKWGSYNEQFF. The CDR3 bases are TGTGCCAGCAGCTTAAAGTGGGGCTCCTACAATGAGCAGTTCTTC.

This clonotype was detected a few times. This rearrangement joins TRBV5-1 to TRBJ2-5, with 15 nucleotides matching TRBD2. The J segment lost 5 bases and the V segment lost 3 bases, leaving 8 bases of the junction unmatched. This CDR3 spans 17 amino acids. Per germline, CDR1 SGHRS and CDR2 YFSETQ. The DNA of the CDR3 is TGCGCCAGCAGCTCCGGACTAGCGGGAGGGCCTGGGGAGACCCAGTACTTC. This encodes CASSSGLAGGPGETQYF.

This clonotype was seen at least ten times. The chain joins TRBV18 to TRBJ1-1; no clear D gene. CDR1 and CDR2 (germline): KGHSH, LQKENI. V was pared by 2 bases and J by 1 base, with 5 bases between. The CDR3 runs to 13 residues. The CDR3 bases are TGTGCCAGCTCACCAGGAGGGAACACTGAAGCTTTCTTT. It encodes CASSPGGNTEAFF.

This clonotype was seen repeatedly, ten times or more. V is TRBV6-5 and J is TRBJ2-2, with D perhaps matching TRBD2 (6 bases). V was trimmed by 0 bases and J by 6 bases, leaving 8 bases between them. From germline, CDR1 is MNHEY and CDR2 SVGAGI. This CDR3 region has 14 residues. As DNA, the CDR3 is TGTGCCAGCAGTTACTCGGGGGAGGCCGGGGAGCTGTTTTTT. Translated, it gives CASSYSGEAGELFF.

The genes are TRBV30 and TRBJ2-2; the D gene is possibly TRBD2 (5 bases). In germline, CDR1 is GTSNPN, CDR2 SVGIG (reference sequence). Trimming stripped 2 bases from V and 4 bases from J, with 8 bases between. The CDR3 loop spans 13 amino acids. As DNA, the CDR3 is TGTGCCTGGAGTACGAGGGTCACCGGGGAGCTGTTTTTT. This translates into CAWSTRVTGELFF.

This clonotype has at least ten counts. V is TRBV12-3 or TRBV12-4 and J is TRBJ1-2; D is undetermined. The CDR3 contains 13 residues. Trimming took 2 bases from V and 2 from J, leaving 6 bases between them. Written as DNA, the CDR3 is TGTGCCAGCAGTTTACAAGCCAACTATGGCTACACCTTC. Its protein is CASSLQANYGYTF.